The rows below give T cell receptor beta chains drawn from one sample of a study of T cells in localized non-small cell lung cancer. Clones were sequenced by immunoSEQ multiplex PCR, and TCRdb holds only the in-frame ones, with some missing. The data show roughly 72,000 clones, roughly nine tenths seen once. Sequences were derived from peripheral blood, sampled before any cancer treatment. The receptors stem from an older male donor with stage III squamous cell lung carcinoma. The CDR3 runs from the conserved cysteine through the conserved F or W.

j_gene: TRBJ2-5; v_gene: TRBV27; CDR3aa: CASSLIGGGVGETQYF
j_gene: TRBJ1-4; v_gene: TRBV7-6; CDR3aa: CASSPDGGGNEKLFF
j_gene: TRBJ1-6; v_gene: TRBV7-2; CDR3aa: CASSPFRGDSPLHF
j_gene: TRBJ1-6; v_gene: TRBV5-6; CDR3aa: CASSLGQGSSPLHF
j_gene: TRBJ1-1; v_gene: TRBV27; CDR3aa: CASRTRGYGTEAFF
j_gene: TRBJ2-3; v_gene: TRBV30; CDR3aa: CAWRSSGPDTQYF
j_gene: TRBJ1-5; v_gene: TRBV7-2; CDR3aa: CASSPPGGGIQPQHF
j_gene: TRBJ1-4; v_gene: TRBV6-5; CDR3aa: CASSYFGTGDNEKLFF
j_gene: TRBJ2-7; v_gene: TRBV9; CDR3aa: CASSPSIRESDEQYF
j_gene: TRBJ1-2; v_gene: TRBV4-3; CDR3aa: CASSQTGNYGYTF
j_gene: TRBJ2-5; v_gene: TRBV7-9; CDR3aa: CASSSPKPGQGDRETQYF
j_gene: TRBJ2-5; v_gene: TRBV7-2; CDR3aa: CASNYRGRGQETQYF
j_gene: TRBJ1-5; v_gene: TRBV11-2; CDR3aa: CASSEDRIGQPQHF
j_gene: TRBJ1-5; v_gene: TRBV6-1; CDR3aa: CASSEQMNQPQHF
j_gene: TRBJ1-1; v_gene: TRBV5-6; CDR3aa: CASSLRGRGAFF
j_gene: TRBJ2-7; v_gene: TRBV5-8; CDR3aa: CASSPAGGGGGYEQYF
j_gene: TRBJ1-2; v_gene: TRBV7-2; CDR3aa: CASSLVGQTSYGYTF
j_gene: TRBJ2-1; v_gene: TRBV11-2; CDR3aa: CASSYNLVGEQFF
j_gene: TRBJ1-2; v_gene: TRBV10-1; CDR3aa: CASSGRAGVYYGYTF
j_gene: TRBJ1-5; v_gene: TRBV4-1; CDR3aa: CASSQEGLSGQPQHF
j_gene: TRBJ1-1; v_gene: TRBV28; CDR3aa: CASSSRDPPREAFF
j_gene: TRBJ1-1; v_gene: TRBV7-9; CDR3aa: CASSLRQTEGTEAFF
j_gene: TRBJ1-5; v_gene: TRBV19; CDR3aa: CASSFTGGGGQPQHF
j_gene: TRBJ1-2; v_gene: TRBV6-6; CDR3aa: CASNTGMYAGYTF
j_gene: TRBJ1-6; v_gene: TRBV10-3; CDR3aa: CATSGRDSNSPLHF
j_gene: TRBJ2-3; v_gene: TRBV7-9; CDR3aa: CASSPWTGPGDTQYF
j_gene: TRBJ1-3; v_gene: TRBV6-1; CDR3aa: CASSGITGTDGNTIYF
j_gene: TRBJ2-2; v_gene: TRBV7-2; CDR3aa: CASSLEGGPNTGELFF
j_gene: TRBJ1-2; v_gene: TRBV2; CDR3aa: CASRKDSDYGYTF
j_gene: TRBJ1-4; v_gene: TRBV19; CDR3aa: CASHQGSVAGEKLFF
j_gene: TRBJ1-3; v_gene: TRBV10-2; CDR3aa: CATWDRAAGNTIYF
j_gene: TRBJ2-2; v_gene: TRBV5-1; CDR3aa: CASSLGTGVTGELFF
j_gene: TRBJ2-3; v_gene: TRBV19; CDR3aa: CASSIALGTPSPDTQYF
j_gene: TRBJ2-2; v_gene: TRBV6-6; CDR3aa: CASSRSQGRGTGELFF
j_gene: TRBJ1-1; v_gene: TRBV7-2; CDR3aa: CASSLGGAGNTEAFF
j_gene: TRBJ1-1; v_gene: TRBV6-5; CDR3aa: CASSLGQGGTEAFF
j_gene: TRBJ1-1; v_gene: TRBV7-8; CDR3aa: CASSVGRDSAFF
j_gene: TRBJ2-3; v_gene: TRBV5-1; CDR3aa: CASSVTSGGLDTQYF